A selection of T cell receptor beta chains follows, all from one sample in a study of vaccination and CD4 T cells after COVID-19. What these receptors recognize is not known. TCRdb passed the PCR reads through MiXCR, listing each CDR3 protein once. The table records roughly 8,900 distinct CDR3 sequences, roughly three fifths of them present only once. Sequencing input: CD4+ T cells from blood, cultured in vitro. These receptor sequences come from a human donor who had recovered from COVID-19. Both conserved end residues are part of each CDR3.

>TRBV19|TRBJ2-1
CASSKGASGSYNEQFF
>TRBV27|TRBJ1-4
CASSLGGAREKLFF
>TRBV20-1|TRBJ1-5
CSASPWTGNQPQHF
>TRBV15|TRBJ2-5
CATSRDVGQGRETQYF
>TRBV2|TRBJ1-4
CASSARGQMNEKLFF
>TRBV6-5|TRBJ2-3
CASSYSTTDTQYF
>TRBV7-2|TRBJ2-2
CASSETGRNTGELFF
>TRBV7-2|TRBJ1-3
CASSLNAGTGNTIYF
>TRBV10-3|TRBJ2-3
CAIRLTSLLDTQYF
>TRBV7-2|TRBJ2-1
CASSLRKTSGYNEQFF
>TRBV20-1|TRBJ1-3
CSARSRQNSGNTIYF
>TRBV6-5|TRBJ1-2
CASSYAPTYYGYTF
>TRBV20-1|TRBJ2-5
CSARPGLAVQETQYF
>TRBV15|TRBJ1-6
CATSRAGTGINSPLHF
>TRBV4-1|TRBJ2-4
CASSQGGLAKNIQYF
>TRBV2|TRBJ2-5
CASRPPRGRETQYF
>TRBV29-1|TRBJ1-2
CSGEQGKDGYTF
>TRBV21-1|TRBJ2-3
CASSKEIQASTDTQYF
>TRBV25-1|TRBJ1-1
CASRGAGQGGTEAFF
>TRBV19|TRBJ2-5
CASTYQPGEAETQYF
>TRBV6-1|TRBJ1-6
CASSNGGSSYNSPLHF
>TRBV24-1|TRBJ2-5
CATSDPGTAEETQYF
>TRBV21-1|TRBJ1-6
CASLRGRHNSPLHF
>TRBV7-2|TRBJ1-6
CASSNPGDSPLHF
>TRBV7-7|TRBJ2-1
CASSLADAGIGEQFF
>TRBV11-3|TRBJ1-2
CASSLVRTGSNYGYTF
>TRBV12-3/TRBV12-4|TRBJ2-7
CASSRDVYEQYF
>TRBV4-2|TRBJ2-2
CASSQDRGNTGELFF
>TRBV2|TRBJ1-1
CASRVLRGTEAFF
>TRBV6-5|TRBJ2-7
CASSLWAPGQGSSYEQYF